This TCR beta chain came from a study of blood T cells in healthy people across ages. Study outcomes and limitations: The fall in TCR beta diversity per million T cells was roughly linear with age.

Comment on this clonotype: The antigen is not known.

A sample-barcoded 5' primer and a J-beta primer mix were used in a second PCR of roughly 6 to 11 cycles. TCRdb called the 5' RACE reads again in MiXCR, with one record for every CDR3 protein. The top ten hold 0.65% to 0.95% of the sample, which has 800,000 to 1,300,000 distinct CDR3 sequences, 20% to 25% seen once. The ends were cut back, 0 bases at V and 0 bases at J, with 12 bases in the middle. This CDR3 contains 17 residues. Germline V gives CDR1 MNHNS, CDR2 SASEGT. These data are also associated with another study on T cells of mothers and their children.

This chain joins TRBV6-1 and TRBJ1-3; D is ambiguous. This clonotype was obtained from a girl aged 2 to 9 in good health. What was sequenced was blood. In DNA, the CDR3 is TGTGCCAGCAGTGAAGCATCGGGCAGGTCCTCTGGAAACACCATATATTTT. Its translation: CASSEASGRSSGNTIYF.